Listed here are 19 T cell receptor beta chains from one sample, sequenced in a study of cytomegalovirus exposure and HLA in healthy donors. The PCR made use of 60 Vbeta and 13 Jbeta primers. Assay used: immunoSEQ multiplex PCR; TCRdb lists only in-frame clones, some missing. The sample yields 150,000 to 200,000 clones, approximately 80% seen once. Sequencing was carried out using PBMCs. Receptors originate from a man aged 18 to 29 in good health and CMV-seropositive.

This chain uses TRBV7-8 with TRBJ1-5; 7 bases agree with TRBD1. Unmatched junction bases numbered 11, after V lost 2 bases and J lost 4 bases. Germline CDR1 and CDR2: SGHVS and FQNEAQ. The CDR3 sequence is 17 residues long. The CDR3, as DNA: TGTGCCAGCAGCTTAAACAGGGGCCCCAATTGGAATCAGCCCCAGCATTTT. Protein: CASSLNRGPNWNQPQHF.

This rearrangement joins TRBV6-6 to TRBJ1-6; D is perhaps TRBD1 (6 bases). CDR3 length: 13 amino acids. V shed 2 bases and J shed 10 bases, with 9 bases lying between them. Germline CDR1 reads MNHNY; CDR2 reads SVGAGI (reference sequence). DNA of the CDR3: TGTGCCAGCAGTTACAAGGGGGAGTCACCCCTCCACTTT. Protein: CASSYKGESPLHF.

The V gene is TRBV19, the J gene TRBJ1-5; TRBD1 might be the D (5 bases). CDR3 length: 16 residues. Germline lookup yields CDR1 LNHDA and CDR2 SQIVND (reference sequence). Trimming removed 5 bases from V and 4 bases from J, with 18 bases in between. CDR3 amino acids: CASSEPEGRRNQPQHF. CDR3 nucleotides: TGTGCCAGTAGTGAACCGGAGGGGCGAAGGAATCAGCCCCAGCATTTT.

J is TRBJ1-3 and V is TRBV27; a possible D gene is TRBD1 (5 bases). Germline values: CDR1 MNHEY, CDR2 SMNVEV (reference sequence). With 4 bases removed from V and 3 bases from J, the gap between germline ends came to 10 bases. This CDR3 has 14 amino acids. CDR3 residues: CASSSRDSGNTIYF. In DNA, the CDR3 is TGTGCCAGCAGTTCCCGTGACAGTGGAAACACCATATATTTT.

Points on this clone: Mismatch with germline at one junction end may stem from a read error. The chain recombines TRBV18 with TRBJ1-2; D is perhaps TRBD1 (5 bases). The CDR3 is 14 amino acids. Looked up from germline, CDR1 is KGHSH and CDR2 is LQKENI. CDR3 protein: CASSPETGGTRVAF. In nucleotides, the CDR3 is TGTGCCAGCTCACCGGAGACGGGGGGGACCCGGGTGGCCTTC.

This clone has just a few counts. CDR3 in DNA: TGTGCCAGCAGTGCACGGGGTCATACAGTCGGTGAAGCTTTCTTT. Translating it yields CASSARGHTVGEAFF. V gene TRBV2 combines with J gene TRBJ1-1, with D hard to call. V was clipped by 4 bases and J by 7 bases, with 19 bases between them. Germline values: CDR1 SNHLY, CDR2 FYNNEI. This CDR3 has 15 amino acids.

The chain is built from TRBV2 and TRBJ2-5; the D gene is possibly TRBD2 (5 bases). Germline CDR1 SNHLY, CDR2 FYNNEI. The CDR3 spans 16 residues. Trimming removed 6 bases at V and 5 bases at J, with 22 bases between. The CDR3 spells CASSESSLGVSETQYF. The CDR3, as DNA: TGTGCCAGCAGCGAATCTAGCCTCGGGGTTTCGGAGACCCAGTACTTC. Looking up the rest from reference TRBV2 and TRBJ2-5 gives the full variable domain: EPEVTQTPSHQVTQMGQEVILRCVPISNHLYFYWYRQILGQKVEFLVSFYNNEISEKSEIFDDQFSVERPDGSNFTLKIRSTKLEDSAMYFCASSESSLGVSETQYFGPGTRLLVL.

This chain links TRBV19 with TRBJ1-1, with 8 positions matching TRBD1. Looked up from germline, CDR1 is LNHDA and CDR2 is SQIVND (reference sequence). Unmatched junction bases numbered 13, after V lost 5 bases and J lost 11 bases. The CDR3 has 14 amino acids. The CDR3 DNA sequence: TGTGCCAGTAGTGACCGGACAGGGATTGGTACGGCTTTCTTT. Its translation is CASSDRTGIGTAFF.

This clone was observed a single time. This sequence joins TRBV19 and TRBJ1-4; D might be TRBD1 (6 bases). Deletions cut 5 bases from V and 4 bases from J, with 11 bases between. The CDR3 extends over 14 amino acids. Germline V lookup: CDR1 LNHDA, CDR2 SQIVND (reference sequence). Here the CDR3 reads CASSSGQINEKLFF. The CDR3 region has the DNA TGTGCCAGTAGTTCCGGACAGATTAATGAAAAACTGTTTTTT. Together with reference TRBV19 and TRBJ1-4, the CDR3 gives the full variable domain: DGGITQSPKYLFRKEGQNVTLSCEQNLNHDAMYWYRQDPGQGLRLIYYSQIVNDFQKGDIAEGYSVSREKKESFPLTVTSAQKNPTAFYLCASSSGQINEKLFFGSGTQLSVL.

This clone showed up just once. This sequence joins TRBV2 and TRBJ2-7; 13 bases agree with TRBD2. Germline-derived CDR1 and CDR2 are SNHLY and FYNNEI. V was pared by 6 bases and J by 5 bases, with 10 bases of the junction left unmatched. The CDR3 spans 16 residues. The CDR3: CASSRVGLAGVHEQYF. The CDR3 region has the DNA TGTGCCAGCAGCCGCGTTGGACTAGCGGGAGTCCACGAGCAGTACTTC.

V is TRBV7-3 and J is TRBJ2-1; 9 bases align to TRBD1. The CDR3 consists of 15 residues. With V trimmed by 5 bases and J by 6 bases, 8 bases remained unmatched. Germline V gene sequence: CDR1 SGHTA, CDR2 FQGTGA. The CDR3 region has the DNA TGTGCCAGCAGCCAGGGACAGGGTTTGTCCAATGAGCAGTTCTTC. It codes for CASSQGQGLSNEQFF. Full variable domain (missing parts from reference TRBV7-3 and TRBJ2-1): GAGVSQTPSNKVTEKGKYVELRCDPISGHTALYWYRQSLGQGPEFLIYFQGTGAADDSGLPNDRFFAVRPEGSVSTLKIQRTERGDSAVYLCASSQGQGLSNEQFFGPGTRLTVL.

V is TRBV5-1 and J is TRBJ1-4, with 7 positions matching TRBD1. The V and J ends lost 3 bases and 4 bases, in that order; junction bases with no gene match: 6. Germline V CDR1 and CDR2: SGHRS, YFSETQ. CDR3 length equals 15 residues. This CDR3 reads CASSSRQGSNEKLFF. CDR3 in DNA: TGCGCCAGCAGCTCACGACAGGGAAGTAATGAAAAACTGTTTTTT.

The rearrangement links TRBV5-1 to TRBJ2-3; D unclear. V lost 0 bases, J lost 1 base, and 6 bases lay in between. The CDR3 is 14 amino acids. The V gene's germline CDR1 is SGHRS and CDR2 YFSETQ. CDR3 coding DNA: TGCGCCAGCAGCTTGGAGAGGCGCACAGATACGCAGTATTTT. Translation: CASSLERRTDTQYF.

The CDR3 coding sequence is TGTGCCTGGAGACAGGGCGGAGGCTACACCTTC. Protein product: CAWRQGGGYTF. The chain employs TRBV30 and TRBJ1-2, with D tentatively TRBD1 (6 bases). The CDR3 is 11 residues long. With 3 bases removed from V and 8 bases from J, the gap between germline ends came to 10 bases. The germline V gene encodes CDR1 GTSNPN and CDR2 SVGIG (reference sequence).

This rearrangement joins TRBV9 to TRBJ2-7; 13 nucleotides align to TRBD2. The CDR3 is 16 amino acids. With V trimmed by 0 bases and J by 3 bases, 3 bases remained unmatched. CDR1 is SGDLS, CDR2 YYNGEE, per germline. The CDR3 bases are TGTGCCAGCAGCGTAGGGACTAGCGGGGGCTTCTACGAGCAGTACTTC. Its protein is CASSVGTSGGFYEQYF.

This sequence joins TRBV14 and TRBJ2-1; D is possibly TRBD2 (6 bases). Per the germline V gene, CDR1 is SGHDN and CDR2 is FVKESK. V lost 3 bases to trimming and J lost 5 bases, with 17 bases between them. This CDR3 region has 16 residues. The CDR3 spells CASSQSLGSVHNEQFF. The CDR3 coding sequence is TGTGCCAGCAGCCAGTCTCTCGGGAGTGTCCACAATGAGCAGTTCTTC.

This sequence joins TRBV6-5 and TRBJ1-2, with 10 bases identical to TRBD1. Germline assignment: CDR1 MNHEY and CDR2 SVGAGI. This CDR3 comprises 14 residues. Trimming removed 7 bases from V and 7 bases from J; junction bases left unmatched: 9. CDR3 residues: CASTGGQGVFGYTF. The CDR3 nucleotides are TGTGCCAGCACTGGAGGACAGGGGGTATTTGGCTACACCTTC.

The CDR3 loop reads CASSLVNTGELFF. The CDR3 DNA is TGTGCCAGTAGCCTAGTAAACACCGGGGAGCTGTTTTTT. The chain uses TRBV19 and TRBJ2-2; D is unclear. The germline V gene encodes CDR1 LNHDA and CDR2 SQIVND (reference sequence). The CDR3 sequence is 13 residues long. Trimming removed 6 bases from V and 2 bases from J, with 7 bases in between. Looking up the rest from reference TRBV19 and TRBJ2-2 gives the full variable domain: DGGITQSPKYLFRKEGQNVTLSCEQNLNHDAMYWYRQDPGQGLRLIYYSQIVNDFQKGDIAEGYSVSREKKESFPLTVTSAQKNPTAFYLCASSLVNTGELFFGEGSRLTVL.

This chain links TRBV4-3 with TRBJ2-3; TRBD2 matches at 14 bases. The germline V gene encodes CDR1 LGHNA and CDR2 YSLEER. The V and J ends lost 4 bases and 4 bases, in that order; junction bases with no gene match: 4. The CDR3 is made up of 16 amino acids. DNA for the CDR3: TGCGCCAGCAGCCGAGGACTAGCGGGGGGTGCAGATACGCAGTATTTT. Translating it yields CASSRGLAGGADTQYF.